A selection of T cell receptor beta chains follows, all from one sample in a study of blood T cell repertoires in COVID-19. This table comes from immunoSEQ multiplex PCR, and its TCRdb copy is limited to in-frame clones, with some not included. The sample lists about 320,000 clones, around 88% occurring once. The source material was peripheral blood. These receptor sequences come from a woman aged 45 to 65 with acute or convalescent COVID-19. Each CDR3 is given without its conserved first and last residue. Each record gives: clone size, D gene, J gene, V gene, CDR3 protein. The D gene is left open where the match is weak. Part of the rows lack a size; the others show once, few, many or a class for expanded clones.

>.|TRBD2|TRBJ2-1|TRBV11-2
ASSLGGRGNEQF
>.|TRBD2|TRBJ2-7|TRBV28
ASSLKREFPTYEQY
>.|.|TRBJ2-3|TRBV6-2/TRBV6-3
ASSYRGGASTDTQY
>.|.|TRBJ1-3|TRBV7-2
ASSVNRVGNTIY
>.|TRBD1|TRBJ2-7|TRBV27
ASSYKRPQGTPTYEQY
>.|.|TRBJ2-7|TRBV6-4
ASSVDRTSYEQY
>.|TRBD2|TRBJ2-7|TRBV28
ASSSIAGGSYEQY
>.|TRBD2|TRBJ2-3|TRBV19
ASRPGLAGWDTQY
>.|TRBD2|TRBJ2-4|TRBV24-1
ATSEGGGTTKNIQY
>.|.|TRBJ1-2|TRBV5-1
ASSWDKDGYT
>.|.|TRBJ1-4|TRBV5-1
ASRDTFNEKLF
>.|.|TRBJ2-7|TRBV18
ASSLNSRYEQY
>once|.|TRBJ2-7|TRBV28
ANGPTGEQY
>few|.|TRBJ2-2|TRBV5-4
ASSWGVNTGELF
>.|TRBD2|TRBJ2-7|TRBV6-6
ASSPGAGGPDEQY
>few|.|TRBJ2-2|TRBV7-3
ASSEVSTGNTGELF
>.|TRBD1|TRBJ1-4|TRBV7-2
ASSSQDRATNEKLF
>.|.|TRBJ1-1|TRBV3-1/TRBV3-2
ASSQQATEAF
>.|.|TRBJ2-7|TRBV5-4
ASSFLGGVAYEQY
>.|.|TRBJ1-2|TRBV7-3
ASSLTDNGIYGYT
>.|TRBD2|TRBJ2-3|TRBV5-1
ASQREGRTDTQY
>.|.|TRBJ2-2|TRBV7-2
ASSSRAAGELF
>.|TRBD2|TRBJ2-1|TRBV24-1
ATSDLKFGGVNEQF
>few|TRBD2|TRBJ2-5|TRBV27
ASSLYGGLRQETQY
>.|TRBD2|TRBJ2-1|TRBV28
ASRRLAARSYNEQF
>.|TRBD1|TRBJ1-4|TRBV6-6
ASSRTGGGEKLF
>.|TRBD1|TRBJ1-4|TRBV10-3
AISPREGASEKLF